This record concerns one T cell receptor beta chain sequence. There is no known antigen for this receptor. Base qualities were left out, and no much larger clone turns up one base away. Each collaborating institution followed its own protocols to collect whole blood in K2EDTA tubes. For TCRbeta analysis, collaborators shipped samples as frozen whole blood, isolated PBMCs, or DNA extracted from either of those sample types. The sample comes from a study of blood T cell repertoires in COVID-19 (dated by TCRdb to 2018 to 2020). About the full investigation: Samples from collaborators originated in the United States, Italy and Spain and spanned both the acute and convalescent phases of COVID-19. The dataset comprised deeply sampled blood TCRbeta repertoires from subjects exposed to, actively infected with, or recovered from COVID-19. The repertoires were made available in a free public database intended to serve as a resource for research on the immune response to SARS-CoV-2. The samples were drawn from two sources: the first 160 participants of the ongoing ImmuneRACE study, and 1,000 to 1,500 subjects contributed by 6 global collaborators. The prospective study material was composed of cDNA or gDNA derived from T cells, B-cell-depleted T cells, or PBMCs. The sample metadata nearly always contained a de-identified subject ID, COVID-19 status, age in years and sex. Where available, HLA class I and class II types were taken from metadata supplied by the sample provider and were not determined by assay-based typing. The paper's findings and limits, for the study overall: The amount of clinical and demographic metadata varied by source and participant and was provided uncurated.

Taken from cysteine to phenylalanine, the CDR3 has 14 residues. Solely the CDR3 DNA is kept, with 42 bases framed from the first base. CDR1 and CDR2, per the germline V gene, are SGHRS and YFSETQ. The junction shows trimming of 0 bases on V and 5 bases on J, plus 11 bases between the germline ends. TCRbeta CDR3 regions were amplified from genomic DNA by means of the immunoSEQ Assay, a bias-controlled multiplex PCR. The authors' analysis ran thus. The number of nucleated cells in each sample was estimated by amplification of reference gene primers within the assay. To quantify the absolute abundance of each unique TCRbeta CDR3 rearrangement, sequence reads were collapsed and filtered. For each sample, productive Simpson clonality was calculated by taking the square root of Simpson's diversity index across productive rearrangements. TCRdb obtained this table from immuneACCESS and retained in-frame rearrangements with V and J assigned. These tables miss some clones; where compared with another copy, unresolved V genes account for less than half of the shortfall, and the remainder is unexplained. The V and J calls and clone size are taken from that table; D and trimming were inferred from the DNA. Present in this sample are about 35,000 clones, more than 80% of which were seen just once. The ten largest clones capture over 8% of the sample.

In this chain, TRBV5-1 is recombined with TRBJ1-2, with an unclear D gene assignment. The specimen sequenced was peripheral blood. This receptor was identified in a man in his fifties or sixties in a cohort sampled during active COVID-19. Here the CDR3 is given as CASSLARAGYGYTF. In nucleotide form, the sequence is TGCGCCAGCAGCTTGGCCCGGGCGGGATATGGCTACACCTTC.